A single sample is the source of the 20 T cell receptor beta chains below, sequenced in a study of blood T cell repertoires in COVID-19. Clones were sequenced by immunoSEQ multiplex PCR, and TCRdb holds only the in-frame ones, with some missing. The table records about 290,000 clones, roughly 91% of them present only once. Material: peripheral blood. These receptors came from a man aged 35 to 55 with acute or convalescent COVID-19.

The chain links TRBV2 to TRBJ2-1; TRBD1 aligns across 11 bases. V shed 6 bases, J shed 8 bases, and the junction held 12 bases outside the gene matches. The CDR3 sequence is 16 residues long. The germline V gene encodes CDR1 SNHLY and CDR2 FYNNEI. The CDR3 reads CASRPSPGQGEYEQFF. The CDR3 DNA sequence: TGTGCCAGCAGACCCTCTCCGGGACAGGGGGAATATGAGCAGTTCTTC.

CDR3 in amino acids: CATSDRTGGGPTNYGYTF. CDR3 nucleotide sequence: TGTGCCACCAGTGACCGTACAGGGGGAGGCCCTACTAACTATGGCTACACCTTC. V and J are TRBV24-1 and TRBJ1-2, with 8 bases matching TRBD1. CDR1 is KGHDR and CDR2 is SFDVKD in the germline V gene. V lost 4 bases and J lost 0; bases outside the gene matches: 12. CDR3 size: 18 residues.

The chain carries TRBV7-9 and TRBJ2-3; TRBD1 might be the D (5 bases). Germline CDR1 and CDR2: SEHNR and FQNEAQ (reference sequence). The length of the CDR3 is 16 residues. The V end lost 7 bases, the J end lost 3 bases, and 20 bases lay between the germline ends. Here the CDR3 reads CASTPKGLRITDTQYF. CDR3 coding DNA: TGTGCCAGCACCCCCAAGGGGTTACGGATTACAGATACGCAGTATTTT. Full variable domain (remainder filled in from reference TRBV7-9 and TRBJ2-3): DTGVSQNPRHKITKRGQNVTFRCDPISEHNRLYWYRQTLGQGPEFLTYFQNEAQLEKSRLLSDRFSAERPKGSFSTLEIQRTEQGDSAMYLCASTPKGLRITDTQYFGPGTRLTVL.

Worth noting for this clone: Relative to the germline gene, one junction end is altered; a read error may explain this. The chain recombines TRBV7-2 with TRBJ2-7; 7 nucleotides match TRBD1. The length of the CDR3 is 15 residues. Per germline, CDR1 SGHTA and CDR2 FQGNSA. The DNA of the CDR3 is TGTGCCAGCAGCTTAGCGGGATGGGACAGCTACAAGCAGTACTTC. Protein sequence: CASSLAGWDSYKQYF.

V is TRBV5-1 and J is TRBJ1-1; TRBD1 agrees at 7 bases. The J segment lost 1 base and the V segment lost 2 bases, leaving 8 bases of the junction unmatched. The length of the CDR3 is 16 residues. Germline-derived CDR1 and CDR2 are SGHRS and YFSETQ. The CDR3 sequence is CASSLSKGARNTEAFF. CDR3 coding DNA: TGCGCCAGCAGCTTATCAAAGGGGGCCCGGAACACTGAAGCTTTCTTT.

On this clone: Distinct nucleotide sequences in the sample also encode this CDR3. The chain employs TRBV30 and TRBJ1-6, with TRBD1 matching 7 bases. V was pared by 2 bases and J by 10 bases, with 5 bases of the junction left unmatched. Germline V gives CDR1 GTSNPN, CDR2 SVGIG (reference sequence). The CDR3 consists of 13 residues. This chain's CDR3 is CAWSLTGNSPLHF. CDR3 coding DNA: TGTGCCTGGAGTTTGACAGGGAACTCACCCCTCCACTTT.

The chain employs TRBV5-5 and TRBJ2-7; possible D gene TRBD1, 5 bases. Trimming cost V 3 bases and J 2 bases, with 15 bases left between them. The germline V gene encodes CDR1 SGHKS and CDR2 YYEKEE (reference sequence). The CDR3 runs 15 residues. CDR3 bases: TGTGCCAGCAGCTCATTACAGGATCCACCCTACGAGCAGTACTTC. Encoded protein: CASSSLQDPPYEQYF.

V usage is TRBV12-3 or TRBV12-4 and J usage is TRBJ1-6; D unclear. Trimming left V 5 bases short and J 13 bases short, with 15 bases between. This CDR3 has 13 amino acids. CDR3 sequence: CASSLQSRGPLHF. As DNA, the CDR3 is TGTGCCAGCAGTCTACAGAGCAGAGGGCCCCTCCACTTT.

V usage is TRBV12-2 and J usage is TRBJ2-7; the D segment call TRBD2 is taken from the table without a DNA check. TRBV12-2 is given as a pseudogene. The CDR3 runs to 12 residues. The CDR3 sequence is CASRLANGEQYF. CDR3 coding DNA: TGTGCAAGTCGCTTAGCGAACGGCGAGCAGTACTTC.

The chain employs TRBV24-1 and TRBJ2-3, with a possible D match to TRBD2 (7 bases). Between the trimmed V and J ends, which lost 1 base and 9 bases, there was a span of 19 bases. CDR3 length equals 16 residues. Germline V gives CDR1 KGHDR, CDR2 SFDVKD. CDR3: CATSDFGEGGPATQYF. CDR3 coding DNA: TGTGCCACCAGTGATTTTGGGGAGGGGGGGCCCGCCACGCAGTATTTT.

This clone has just one count. V and J are TRBV5-6 and TRBJ2-3; 7 nucleotides line up with TRBD1. CDR1 SGHDT and CDR2 YYEEEE come from the germline V gene. The CDR3 has 13 amino acids. Losses at the gene ends were 5 bases for V and 6 bases for J; bases not matched to a gene: 6. The CDR3 loop reads CASRITGADTQYF. The CDR3 nucleotides are TGTGCCAGCAGAATAACAGGGGCGGATACGCAGTATTTT.

The CDR3 nucleotides read TGTGCCACCGGGACACGGCAAGAGACCCAGTACTTC. The encoded protein is CATGTRQETQYF. V usage is TRBV6-5 and J usage is TRBJ2-5, with D tentatively TRBD1 (6 bases). Germline CDR1 MNHEY, CDR2 SVGAGI. The CDR3 has 12 residues. V lost 10 bases, J lost 2 bases, and 11 bases lay in between.

This chain connects TRBV6-1 to TRBJ2-1; the D gene is possibly TRBD1 (5 bases). V lost 3 bases, J lost 4 bases, and 19 bases lay in between. The CDR3 spans 17 residues. The germline V gene has CDR1 MNHNS and CDR2 SASEGT. CDR3 protein: CASSDADIQVPYNEQFF. In DNA, the CDR3 is TGTGCCAGCAGTGATGCGGACATCCAGGTCCCGTACAATGAGCAGTTCTTC.

The J gene is TRBJ2-7, the V gene TRBV30; D is possibly TRBD1 (6 bases). Between the trimmed V and J ends, which lost 5 bases and 3 bases, there was a span of 14 bases. This CDR3 is built from 13 residues. Germline CDR1 is GTSNPN and CDR2 is SVGIG (reference sequence). As DNA, the CDR3 is TGTGCCTGGCCGAAAACAGGGATCTACGAGCAGTACTTC. Encoded protein: CAWPKTGIYEQYF.

The rearrangement links TRBV5-1 to TRBJ2-3, with 10 bases that match TRBD2. Germline V CDR1 and CDR2: SGHRS, YFSETQ. The CDR3 has 17 residues. V trimming: 0 bases; J trimming: 1 base; junction bases outside the gene matches: 5. CDR3 sequence reads: CASSLVASGGGTDTQYF. The CDR3 nucleotides are TGCGCCAGCAGCTTGGTGGCTAGCGGGGGAGGCACAGATACGCAGTATTTT. Using reference TRBV5-1 and TRBJ2-3 for the parts outside the CDR3, the full variable domain is KAGVTQTPRYLIKTRGQQVTLSCSPISGHRSVSWYQQTPGQGLQFLFEYFSETQRNKGNFPGRFSGRQFSNSRSEMNVSTLELGDSALYLCASSLVASGGGTDTQYFGPGTRLTVL.

This chain links TRBV5-1 with TRBJ1-1, with D possibly TRBD1 on 5 matching bases. V shed 1 base and J shed 3 bases, with 7 bases lying between them. The germline gives CDR1 SGHRS, CDR2 YFSETQ. The length of the CDR3 is 13 residues. In nucleotides, the CDR3 is TGCGCCAGCAGCTTGAAAGGGGACACTGAAGCTTTCTTT. Amino acids: CASSLKGDTEAFF.

The DNA for the CDR3 is TGTGCCAGCAGCCTCCGTGACTTTTTTGGAGAGACCCAGTACTTC. Protein product: CASSLRDFFGETQYF. The chain is built from TRBV14 and TRBJ2-5; no firm D call. This CDR3 comprises 15 residues. The V end was cut by 4 bases, the J end by 4 bases, with 16 bases between. Per germline, CDR1 SGHDN and CDR2 FVKESK.

The chain is built from TRBV5-1 and TRBJ1-4, with 7 nucleotides matching TRBD1. The V gene's germline CDR1 is SGHRS and CDR2 YFSETQ. J was trimmed by 3 bases and V by 5 bases; bases with no gene match: 10. This CDR3 has 16 amino acids. CDR3 loop: CASSPGAQGANEKLFF. As DNA, the CDR3 is TGCGCCAGCAGTCCGGGGGCCCAGGGGGCTAATGAAAAACTGTTTTTT.

This clone was found a few times. This chain uses TRBV5-6 with TRBJ2-1; possible D gene TRBD2, 5 bases. Germline V gives CDR1 SGHDT, CDR2 YYEEEE. The CDR3 is 14 amino acids. The V and J ends lost 4 bases and 0 bases respectively, with 8 bases between them. The CDR3 reads CASSPGSSYNEQFF. CDR3 nucleotide sequence: TGTGCCAGCAGCCCGGGGAGCTCCTACAATGAGCAGTTCTTC.

The rearrangement links TRBV7-6 to TRBJ2-7; possible D gene TRBD2, 5 bases. Trimming cost V 0 bases and J 7 bases, with 16 bases left between them. The CDR3 sequence is 15 residues long. CDR1 is SGHVS, CDR2 FNYEAQ, per germline. CDR3 in DNA: TGTGCCAGCAGCTTAGCGGCGGGTCCCCTCGAAGAGCAGTACTTC. Its protein is CASSLAAGPLEEQYF.